The 11 T cell receptor beta chains below were found in one sample sequenced in a study of blood T cell repertoires in COVID-19. This table comes from immunoSEQ multiplex PCR, and its TCRdb copy is limited to in-frame clones, with some not included. This table holds about 70,000 clones, around 86% found once. What was sequenced was peripheral blood. All receptors derive from a man in his fifties or sixties with active COVID-19.

The chain recombines TRBV5-6 with TRBJ1-2; D gene ambiguous. Trimming took off 4 bases at V and 4 bases at J, with 8 bases between the two ends. Germline V gene lookup returns CDR1 SGHDT and CDR2 YYEEEE. The CDR3 extends over 12 amino acids. CDR3 amino acids: CASSREPYGYTF. The CDR3 bases are TGTGCCAGCAGCCGAGAGCCCTATGGCTACACCTTC.

In its sample, this clone was seen once. The V gene is TRBV27, the J gene TRBJ1-5; TRBD1 might be the D (6 bases). The CDR3 runs 17 residues. The germline V gene has CDR1 MNHEY and CDR2 SMNVEV (reference sequence). V was pared by 6 bases and J by 5 bases, with 23 bases between. As DNA, the CDR3 is TGTGCCAGCAGAAGTCAGGGGTGGACGGGGAGGGATCAGCCCCAGCATTTT. Translating gives CASRSQGWTGRDQPQHF.

This chain's CDR3 is CASSLSGVEWRRTGGRDTQYF. In DNA, the CDR3 is TGTGCCAGCAGTTTATCCGGGGTGGAGTGGCGCCGGACAGGGGGAAGGGATACGCAGTATTTT. The J gene is TRBJ2-3, the V gene TRBV27, with 10 bases identical to TRBD1. This CDR3 has 21 residues. V gave up 0 bases and J gave up 6 bases; unmatched junction bases: 21. CDR1 and CDR2 (germline): MNHEY, SMNVEV (reference sequence).

This clone was observed a single time. V usage is TRBV9 and J usage is TRBJ2-2; D possibly corresponds to TRBD2 (6 bases). The germline CDR1 and CDR2 sequences are SGDLS and YYNGEE. V was clipped by 0 bases and J by 0 bases, with 12 bases between them. The CDR3 totals 17 residues. CDR3 DNA: TGTGCCAGCAGCGTAGCTGCGGTAGCGGCGAACACCGGGGAGCTGTTTTTT. Amino acid sequence: CASSVAAVAANTGELFF.

This clone has only a few counts. The genes are TRBV28 and TRBJ2-7; 8 bases map to TRBD2. The V segment lost 7 bases and the J segment 2 bases; nucleotides outside the gene matches: 7. This CDR3 is 14 amino acids long. Germline V gene data show CDR1 as MDHEN and CDR2 as SYDVKM. CDR3 region: CASKRLASTYEQYF. The CDR3 coding sequence is TGTGCCAGCAAACGACTAGCGTCAACCTACGAGCAGTACTTC.

This clone appeared once. The CDR3 here is CASSQGSSRGYGYTF. Here the CDR3 DNA reads TGCGCCAGCAGCCAAGGTTCCAGCAGGGGTTATGGCTACACCTTC. This chain links TRBV4-3 with TRBJ1-2; possibly TRBD1 for D (6 bases). The CDR3 has 15 residues. CDR1 is LGHNA, CDR2 YSLEER, per germline. V dropped 1 base and J dropped 5 bases, with 14 bases sitting between them.

This clone was found once. This chain links TRBV27 with TRBJ2-5; the match to TRBD2 covers 9 bases. The CDR3 is 12 residues long. V was clipped by 6 bases and J by 5 bases; unmatched bases: 1. Per the germline V gene, CDR1 is MNHEY and CDR2 is SMNVEV (reference sequence). CDR3 in DNA: TGTGCCAGCAGGAGCGGGAGGGAGACCCAGTACTTC. This codes for CASRSGRETQYF.

CDR3 sequence: CASSERGGTSTDTQYF. CDR3 nucleotides: TGTGCCAGCAGTGAACGGGGGGGAACTAGCACAGATACGCAGTATTTT. The chain combines TRBV6-1 with TRBJ2-3; 8 bases are a match to TRBD2. There are 16 residues in the CDR3. Trimming removed 2 bases from V and 0 bases from J; junction bases left unmatched: 4. CDR1 is MNHNS, CDR2 SASEGT, per germline.

The chain employs TRBV7-9 and TRBJ1-3, with a weak D call TRBD1 (5 bases). The CDR3 runs to 13 residues. Germline CDR1 and CDR2: SEHNR and FQNEAQ (reference sequence). The germline V and J ends were trimmed by 4 bases and 8 bases, with 12 bases remaining between them. CDR3 sequence: CASSYDSGDTIYF. For the CDR3, the DNA is TGTGCCAGCAGCTACGACAGCGGGGACACCATATATTTT.

The CDR3: CSASPLAEPEGQYF. The CDR3 DNA reads as TGCAGTGCTAGTCCGCTAGCGGAGCCAGAGGGCCAGTACTTC. V gene TRBV20-1 combines with J gene TRBJ2-5, with TRBD2 identical over 7 bases. Germline V gives CDR1 DFQATT, CDR2 SNEGSKA (reference sequence). Trimming removed 3 bases from V and 10 bases from J; junction bases left unmatched: 14. The CDR3 spans 14 residues.

This clone was counted only a few times. V and J are TRBV7-8 and TRBJ2-1; the match to TRBD1 covers 7 bases. The junction had 5 bases not matched to a gene; V was cut back by 4 bases and J by 5 bases. Germline values: CDR1 SGHVS, CDR2 FQNEAQ. The CDR3 loop spans 14 amino acids. In DNA, the CDR3 is TGTGCCAGCAGCTGGGTAACAGGGGACAATGAGCAGTTCTTC. This sequence encodes CASSWVTGDNEQFF.